Listed below are T cell receptor beta chains from one sample, sequenced in a study of control samples from healthy donors and cancer patients. The repertoire was sequenced with immunoSEQ multiplex PCR; TCRdb's copy has only in-frame clones and lacks some. The sample records about 59,000 clones, more than 85% being singletons. Sequencing was carried out using PBMCs. The source is a man in his forties or fifties with colorectal cancer. CDR3s include the opening cysteine and the closing phenylalanine or tryptophan. The order of the fields is J gene, clone size, V gene, CDR3 protein. A row's size may be missing; if present it is once, few, many or a size class.

TRBJ1-1	-	TRBV5-6	CASSLTMNTEAFF
TRBJ2-7	few	TRBV19	CASSINYGTGGKEQYF
TRBJ1-6	-	TRBV5-1	CASSFSSDRGLKNSPLHF
TRBJ1-4	-	TRBV7-3	CASSLQAGSNEKLFF
TRBJ2-2	-	TRBV5-1	CASSSGLEGTGELFF
TRBJ1-5	-	TRBV7-3	CASSLIGGSNQPQHF
TRBJ1-5	-	TRBV21-1	CASSTGGTAKSQHF
TRBJ2-1	-	TRBV7-8	CASSLVADDDFNNEQFF
TRBJ2-3	once	TRBV7-3	CASSPGLAPDTQYF
TRBJ2-3	-	TRBV7-9	CASSLGDREADTQYF
TRBJ1-2	once	TRBV5-1	CASSWGTKRGTGGYTF
TRBJ1-2	-	TRBV3-1/TRBV3-2	CASSQVGQTGYTF
TRBJ2-3	once	TRBV14	CASSPRLAGASDTQYF
TRBJ1-1	-	TRBV9	CASSVVPGENTEAFF
TRBJ1-4	-	TRBV7-9	CASSLSATNEKLFF
TRBJ2-7	-	TRBV19	CATRTHEQYF
TRBJ1-1	once	TRBV6-5	CASSHRDRNTEAFF
TRBJ2-7	once	TRBV5-5	CASSLASDEQYF
TRBJ2-2	-	TRBV2	CASKDRATTGELFF
TRBJ1-1	-	TRBV5-4	CASKGTGKGTTEAFF
TRBJ2-7	-	TRBV30	CAWSLPQNYEQYF
TRBJ1-5	-	TRBV7-9	CASSSTQYPNQPQHF
TRBJ1-5	-	TRBV18	CASSPDSGNQPQHF
TRBJ1-2	-	TRBV4-1	CASSQDRWGNYGYTF
TRBJ2-1	-	TRBV5-1	CASSLEGRTSHNEQFF
TRBJ2-1	-	TRBV7-2	CASSTRSGNEQFF
TRBJ1-5	-	TRBV12-3/TRBV12-4	CASSPRENQPQHF
TRBJ1-1	once	TRBV27	CASSSRGGTEAFF
TRBJ2-7	-	TRBV6-5	CASVGDTRGGEQYF
TRBJ1-1	-	TRBV6-5	CASSSPGGVNTEAFF
TRBJ1-6	-	TRBV4-1	CASSQDPTSSYNSPLHF
TRBJ2-7	-	TRBV7-2	CASSLAGQGTYEQYF
TRBJ1-2	-	TRBV5-4	CASSRGRLEPINYGYTF
TRBJ1-3	once	TRBV9	CASSAGHRSGNTIYF
TRBJ2-2	-	TRBV5-1	CASSLGSSLNTGELFF
TRBJ1-4	-	TRBV5-1	CASRRGQGGEKLFF
TRBJ1-3	once	TRBV7-9	CASSPVGRTYSGNTIYF
TRBJ1-1	few	TRBV7-2	CASSAAGGNTEAFF
TRBJ1-1	-	TRBV2	CASVRDVGRNTEAFF
TRBJ2-2	-	TRBV2	CASMVNTGELFF
TRBJ2-3	once	TRBV5-1	CASSSGQVGTDTQYF
TRBJ2-5	once	TRBV7-3	CASSRGGVQETQYF
TRBJ1-5	-	TRBV7-2	CASSLAYQGTGIFSNQPQHF
TRBJ2-7	few	TRBV2	CASSELGSSYEQYF
TRBJ1-5	few	TRBV7-9	CASSPDGAGSQPQHF
TRBJ1-1	few	TRBV4-3	CASSSVRGITEAFF
TRBJ2-1	-	TRBV10-3	CAISEGKGNEQFF
TRBJ1-1	-	TRBV5-3	CARSLGGQGISPKNTEAFF
TRBJ2-1	-	TRBV24-1	CATSDRDRDSNEQFF
TRBJ1-2	-	TRBV19	CASSIGVSGYTF
TRBJ2-3	-	TRBV21-1	CASSNGGAGGRDTQYF